These 10 T cell receptor beta chains originate from one sample sequenced in a study of control samples from healthy donors and cancer patients (dated by TCRdb to 2018 to 2020). Libraries were made using the immunoSEQ multiplex PCR assay. TCRdb obtained this table from immuneACCESS and retained in-frame rearrangements with V and J assigned. These tables miss some clones; where compared with another copy, unresolved V genes account for less than half of the shortfall, and the remainder is unexplained. The sample records 230,000 or so clones, 90% to 95% of which are singletons. Around 1.5% of the sample belongs to the ten largest clones. Sequencing was performed on blood. The source is a man aged 50-60 years in good health.

The chain links TRBV7-2 to TRBJ1-1; D ambiguous. Germline values: CDR1 SGHTA, CDR2 FQGNSA. V lost 5 bases to trimming and J lost 0 bases, with 19 bases between them. The CDR3 runs to 17 residues. CDR3 protein: CASSTSQYVGLNTEAFF. CDR3 nucleotide sequence: TGTGCCAGCAGCACGTCCCAATATGTGGGCCTGAACACTGAAGCTTTCTTT.

This chain links TRBV5-1 with TRBJ2-7, with D maybe TRBD2 (6 bases). The V end lost 3 bases, the J end lost 0 bases, and 10 bases lay between the germline ends. The CDR3 totals 14 residues. CDR1 is SGHRS and CDR2 is YFSETQ in the germline V gene. CDR3 nucleotides: TGCGCCAGCAGCTCGGGGGACGGCTCCTACGAGCAGTACGTC. This gives the protein CASSSGDGSYEQYV.

The chain carries TRBV29-1 and TRBJ1-1; the match to TRBD1 covers 7 bases. Germline CDR1 SQVTM, CDR2 ANQGSEA. J gave up 5 bases and V 6 bases, and 15 bases lay outside the gene matches. CDR3 length equals 15 residues. DNA for the CDR3: TGCAGCGTCTTTTCCCAAGGGACAGCGGGGACTGAAGCTTTCTTT. Translated, it gives CSVFSQGTAGTEAFF.

About this clone: Other DNA sequences in this specimen translate into the identical CDR3. The chain couples TRBV19 to TRBJ2-7; tentatively, D is TRBD1 (5 bases). The CDR3 length is 13 residues. Germline assignment: CDR1 LNHDA and CDR2 SQIVND (reference sequence). Deletions cut 9 bases from V and 3 bases from J, with 15 bases between. CDR3 nucleotide sequence: TGTGCCAGCAGCAGTGTGCAGGGCTACGAGCAGTACTTC. Translating it yields CASSSVQGYEQYF.

The V gene is TRBV7-9, the J gene TRBJ2-1; D is possibly TRBD2 (5 bases). V was pared by 4 bases and J by 6 bases, with 16 bases between. The CDR3 spans 15 residues. Germline lookup yields CDR1 SEHNR and CDR2 FQNEAQ (reference sequence). CDR3 residues: CASSSFGQAGNEQFF. CDR3 DNA sequence: TGTGCCAGCAGCTCCTTCGGTCAGGCGGGCAATGAGCAGTTCTTC.

This clone was counted once. The J gene is TRBJ1-1, the V gene TRBV13; D is ambiguous. V lost 2 bases, J lost 5 bases, and 12 bases lay in between. Germline V CDR1 and CDR2: PRHDT, FYEKMQ (reference sequence). The CDR3 is 14 amino acids. CDR3 in amino acids: CASSLTVGGTEAFF. DNA for the CDR3: TGTGCCAGCAGCTTAACGGTTGGAGGAACTGAAGCTTTCTTT.

J is TRBJ1-2 and V is TRBV23-1; D is undetermined. TRBV23-1 is placed among ORFs of uncertain function. V lost 2 bases and J lost 9, with 13 bases in between. The CDR3 contains 13 residues. The CDR3 DNA reads as TGCGCCAGCAGTCAACTCAGGCTATATTGCTACACCTTC. Protein product: CASSQLRLYCYTF.

This clone was observed a few times. V and J are TRBV3-1 (or the pseudogene TRBV3-2) and TRBJ2-2; D is unclear. Trimming removed 1 base at V and 6 bases at J, with 6 bases between. This CDR3 has 13 residues. Germline V CDR1 and CDR2: LGHDT, YNNKEL (reference sequence). The CDR3 here is CASSQGSAGELFF. For the CDR3, the DNA is TGTGCCAGCAGCCAAGGATCCGCCGGGGAGCTGTTTTTT.

V is TRBV4-2 and J is TRBJ2-7, with 8 bases lining up with TRBD2. V trimming: 1 base; J trimming: 4 bases; junction bases outside the gene matches: 3. Per the germline V gene, CDR1 is LGHNA and CDR2 is YNFKEQ. The CDR3 consists of 14 residues. The CDR3 spells CASSQAGGLYEQYF. CDR3 nucleotides: TGTGCCAGCAGCCAAGCGGGGGGGCTGTACGAGCAGTACTTC.

The chain joins TRBV7-6 to TRBJ1-2, with TRBD1 matching 11 bases. V lost 5 bases, J lost 4 bases, and 6 bases stayed unmatched. CDR3 size: 15 residues. The germline V gene has CDR1 SGHVS and CDR2 FNYEAQ. The CDR3 region has the DNA TGTGCCAGCAGCCCCTGGACAGGGGGCATCTATGGCTACACCTTC. Its protein product is CASSPWTGGIYGYTF.